This TCR beta chain was obtained from a study of graft-versus-host responses after intestinal transplantation. Study as a whole: Isolated intestinal, liver-intestinal, or multivisceral transplants had been given to the recipients. Study results and limitations: HvG clone declines early post-transplant were associated with peak circulating GvH levels.

A word on this clone: The antigen is undetermined.

Trimming removed 1 base from V and 0 bases from J, with 7 bases in between. Germline CDR1 and CDR2: SGHAT and FQNNGV. The CDR3 extends over 14 amino acids. Measured with immunoSEQ multiplex PCR; TCRdb has only the in-frame clones, and not every one. The sample carries about 82,000 clones, approximately 90% recorded once. This TCR came from a human donor who was the organ donor for an intestinal transplant. The starting material was unstimulated CD4+ T cells sorted from spleen or lymph node cells, obtained before transplant. This chain uses TRBV11-2 with TRBJ2-7; D is uncertain. CDR3 sequence: CASSLGLLSYEQYF. For the CDR3, the DNA is TGTGCCAGCAGCTTAGGACTGCTCTCCTACGAGCAGTACTTC.